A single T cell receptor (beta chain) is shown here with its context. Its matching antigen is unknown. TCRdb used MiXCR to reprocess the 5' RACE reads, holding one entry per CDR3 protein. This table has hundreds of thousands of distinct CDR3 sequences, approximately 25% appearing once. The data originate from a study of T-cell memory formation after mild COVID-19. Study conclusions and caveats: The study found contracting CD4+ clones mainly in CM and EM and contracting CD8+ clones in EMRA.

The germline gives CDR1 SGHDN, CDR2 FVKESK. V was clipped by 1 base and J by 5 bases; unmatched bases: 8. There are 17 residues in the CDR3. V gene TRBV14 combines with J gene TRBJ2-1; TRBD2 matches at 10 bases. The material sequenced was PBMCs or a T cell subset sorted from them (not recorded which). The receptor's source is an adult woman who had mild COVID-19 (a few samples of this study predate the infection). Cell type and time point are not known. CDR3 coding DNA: TGTGCCAGCAGCCAAGCCGGTAGCGGGGGGTCAAACAATGAGCAGTTCTTC. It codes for CASSQAGSGGSNNEQFF.